The 24 T cell receptor beta chains listed next were all sequenced from one sample in a study of shared clonotypes between healthy human individuals. Data came from immunoSEQ multiplex PCR; TCRdb stores just in-frame clones and leaves some out. The sample shows some 2.1 million clones, roughly 95% of them seen only once. Material for sequencing was naive CD4+ T cells sorted from blood. Sample subset: CD45RA+ positively selected. The receptors were sampled from a man between 18 and 29 years old in good health.

Here the CDR3 DNA reads TGCGCCAGCAGCTTCACGGACAGCGGTAATTCACCCCTCCACTTT. This codes for CASSFTDSGNSPLHF. The V call is TRBV5-1, the J call TRBJ1-6; D is perhaps TRBD1 (6 bases). There are 15 residues in the CDR3. Germline CDR1 SGHRS, CDR2 YFSETQ. Trimming removed 2 bases at V and 6 bases at J, with 12 bases between.

About this clone itself: A junction end diverges from the germline sequence, so it may reflect a read error. The rearrangement uses TRBV7-7 and TRBJ2-2; TRBD1 aligns across 9 bases. CDR1 and CDR2 (germline): SSHAT, FNYEAQ (reference sequence). The CDR3 covers 16 residues. CDR3 bases: TGTGCTAGCAGCTCGACAGGGGGGGAGAACACCGGGGAGCTGTTTTTT. As protein: CASSSTGGENTGELFF.

The J gene is TRBJ2-5, the V gene TRBV7-6, with D unclear. V was clipped by 1 base and J by 5 bases, with 5 bases between them. Germline assignment: CDR1 SGHVS and CDR2 FNYEAQ. CDR3 length equals 12 residues. The CDR3 region is CASSLGTETQYF. The CDR3, as DNA: TGTGCCAGCAGCTTAGGAACTGAGACCCAGTACTTC.

This chain links TRBV28 with TRBJ1-2, with 8 bases aligning to TRBD1. The CDR3 is 16 residues long. V shed 2 bases and J 2 bases; nucleotides not matched to a gene: 7. Germline V gene lookup returns CDR1 MDHEN and CDR2 SYDVKM. The CDR3 DNA sequence: TGTGCCAGCAGTTTACAGGGGGCTGCGGGGAACTATGGCTACACCTTC. Amino acid sequence: CASSLQGAAGNYGYTF.

This chain joins TRBV11-2 and TRBJ2-5; D may be TRBD2 (6 bases). The germline V gene has CDR1 SGHAT and CDR2 FQNNGV. CDR3 length equals 15 residues. Between the trimmed V and J ends, which lost 2 bases and 3 bases, there was a span of 13 bases. In DNA, the CDR3 is TGTGCCAGCAGCTTACTCGGGAGTCGGGAAGAGACCCAGTACTTC. Translated, it gives CASSLLGSREETQYF.

Worth noting for this clone: It may be a read error: a sequence one base away is much more abundant. The chain links TRBV6-5 to TRBJ1-1; D is undetermined. Germline V gene lookup returns CDR1 MNHEY and CDR2 SVGAGI. V was cut by 8 bases and J by 5 bases, with 6 bases left in between. The CDR3 sequence is 10 residues long. In DNA form, the CDR3 reads TGTGCCAGCGGCTGGACTGAAGCTTTCTTT. Translating it yields CASGWTEAFF.

This clone was picked up one time. The rearrangement joins TRBV14 to TRBJ1-2; TRBD1 might be the D (5 bases). The CDR3 runs to 13 residues. V lost 4 bases and J lost 6, with 12 bases in between. Germline V lookup: CDR1 SGHDN, CDR2 FVKESK. Written as DNA, the CDR3 is TGTGCCAGCAGCCGTTTTGAGACAGATGGCTACACCTTC. This translates into CASSRFETDGYTF.

A remark on this clone: The sample contains more than one DNA sequence encoding this CDR3. The chain recombines TRBV6-5 with TRBJ1-1; a weak D match, TRBD1 (6 bases). Germline-derived CDR1 and CDR2 are MNHEY and SVGAGI. Between the trimmed V and J ends, which lost 5 bases and 3 bases, there was a span of 10 bases. The CDR3 runs to 13 residues. The CDR3, as DNA: TGTGCCAGCAGTAGGGGGGCGGACACTGAAGCTTTCTTT. Its translation is CASSRGADTEAFF.

The chain employs TRBV29-1 and TRBJ1-3; D is ambiguous. Germline V CDR1 and CDR2: SQVTM, ANQGSEA. The CDR3 consists of 12 residues. Trimming shortened V by 4 bases and J by 2 bases, and 6 bases separated the two germline ends. The CDR3: CSVAEAGNTIYF. CDR3 nucleotides: TGCAGCGTTGCAGAGGCTGGAAACACCATATATTTT.

This rearrangement joins TRBV5-6 to TRBJ2-3; D is unresolved. This CDR3 has 13 amino acids. Germline V CDR1 and CDR2: SGHDT, YYEEEE. Trimming left V 4 bases short and J 0 bases short, with 6 bases between. The CDR3, as DNA: TGTGCCAGCAGCCATTCCAGCACAGATACGCAGTATTTT. Its translation: CASSHSSTDTQYF.

V and J are TRBV2 and TRBJ1-4; D gene unclear. CDR3 length: 15 amino acids. Germline lookup yields CDR1 SNHLY and CDR2 FYNNEI. V lost 10 bases and J 4 bases, leaving 19 bases between the germline ends. CDR3 in DNA: TGTGCCACCCGACTCGGCGGTAGTTTTAATGAAAAACTGTTTTTT. Amino acids: CATRLGGSFNEKLFF.

The chain joins TRBV29-1 to TRBJ1-1, with D hard to call. This CDR3 comprises 12 residues. V lost 1 base and J 5 bases, leaving 8 bases between the germline ends. Germline loops: CDR1 SQVTM, CDR2 ANQGSEA. The CDR3 sequence: CSVEAGLTEAFF. The CDR3 bases are TGCAGCGTTGAAGCCGGCCTTACTGAAGCTTTCTTT.

On this clone itself: The sample has other DNA sequences that encode this CDR3 too. This rearrangement joins TRBV30 to TRBJ1-3, with D hard to call. Trimming shortened V by 4 bases and J by 0 bases, and 4 bases separated the two germline ends. Germline lookup yields CDR1 GTSNPN and CDR2 SVGIG (reference sequence). The CDR3 spans 12 residues. The CDR3 DNA is TGTGCCTGGACCGGCTCTGGAAACACCATATATTTT. Amino acids: CAWTGSGNTIYF.

The chain couples TRBV28 to TRBJ1-2; a weak D match, TRBD1 (5 bases). V gave up 8 bases and J gave up 4 bases, with 20 bases separating them. Germline-derived CDR1 and CDR2 are MDHEN and SYDVKM. The CDR3 totals 15 residues. The CDR3 reads CASAGTQGFSYGYTF. In DNA, the CDR3 is TGTGCCAGCGCCGGGACTCAAGGGTTTAGCTATGGCTACACCTTC.

This chain uses TRBV7-9 with TRBJ1-1; tentatively, D is TRBD1 (5 bases). V lost 5 bases, J lost 8 bases, and 15 bases lay in between. The CDR3 sequence is 13 residues long. Germline CDR1 SEHNR, CDR2 FQNEAQ (reference sequence). The CDR3 loop reads CASSDRDAAEAFF. For the CDR3, the DNA is TGTGCCAGCAGCGATCGGGACGCAGCCGAAGCTTTCTTT.

With regard to this clone: Other DNA variants within this sample encode the same CDR3. The chain employs TRBV2 and TRBJ1-1; no clear D gene. This CDR3 region has 12 residues. V was clipped by 4 bases and J by 1 base, with 4 bases between them. CDR1 SNHLY and CDR2 FYNNEI come from the germline V gene. The DNA for the CDR3 is TGTGCCAGCAGTGTAGCGAACACTGAAGCTTTCTTT. Protein: CASSVANTEAFF. The entire variable domain, with the rest obtained from reference TRBV2 and TRBJ1-1, is as follows: EPEVTQTPSHQVTQMGQEVILRCVPISNHLYFYWYRQILGQKVEFLVSFYNNEISEKSEIFDDQFSVERPDGSNFTLKIRSTKLEDSAMYFCASSVANTEAFFGQGTRLTVV.

The chain joins TRBV6-1 to TRBJ2-3, with 11 bases lining up with TRBD1. CDR1 is MNHNS and CDR2 is SASEGT in the germline V gene. The CDR3 runs 15 residues. The ends lost 5 bases at V and 5 bases at J; junction bases unmatched: 6. The CDR3 DNA reads as TGTGCCAGCAGTAAGGACAGGGGGCGCGTAGATACGCAGTATTTT. As protein: CASSKDRGRVDTQYF.

The rearrangement uses TRBV30 and TRBJ2-7; TRBD2 agrees at 11 bases. The germline V gene has CDR1 GTSNPN and CDR2 SVGIG (reference sequence). The CDR3 is 16 residues long. Losses at the gene ends were 8 bases for V and 0 bases for J; bases not matched to a gene: 12. The CDR3 reads CARKEGTSGSSYEQYF. In DNA, the CDR3 is TGTGCCAGAAAGGAGGGGACTAGCGGCAGCTCCTACGAGCAGTACTTC. The whole variable domain, filled in from reference TRBV30 and TRBJ2-7, reads SQTIHQWPATLVQPVGSPLSLECTVEGTSNPNLYWYRQAAGRGLQLLFYSVGIGQISSEVPQNLSASRPQDRQFILSSKKLLLSDSGFYLCARKEGTSGSSYEQYFGPGTRLTVT.

This chain links TRBV6-6 with TRBJ1-4; D is uncertain. V lost 0 bases and J 10 bases, leaving 9 bases between the germline ends. CDR1 is MNHNY and CDR2 is SVGAGI in the germline V gene (reference sequence). The CDR3 sequence is 13 residues long. For the CDR3, the DNA is TGTGCCAGCAGTTACTCCGAACGGGGAAAACTGTTTTTT. It codes for CASSYSERGKLFF.

V usage is TRBV6-1 and J usage is TRBJ1-6; D is uncertain. Deletions cut 6 bases from V and 10 bases from J, with 10 bases between. CDR1 MNHNS and CDR2 SASEGT come from the germline V gene. This CDR3 is 12 amino acids long. CDR3 sequence (DNA): TGTGCCAGCAGCTTATCATTATCACCCCTCCACTTT. As protein: CASSLSLSPLHF.

This clone was counted between two and nine times. The gene calls are TRBV5-4 and TRBJ2-3, with a possible D match to TRBD2 (7 bases). V was cut by 4 bases and J by 2 bases, with 17 bases left in between. This CDR3 comprises 16 residues. From germline, CDR1 is SGHNT and CDR2 YYREEE (reference sequence). CDR3 nucleotide sequence: TGTGCCAGCAGCCTGGGGGGGGCGTTTCTCACAGATACGCAGTATTTT. Protein: CASSLGGAFLTDTQYF. The full variable domain, its missing parts supplied by reference TRBV5-4 and TRBJ2-3, is ETGVTQSPTHLIKTRGQQVTLRCSSQSGHNTVSWYQQALGQGPQFIFQYYREEENGRGNFPPRFSGLQFPNYSSELNVNALELDDSALYLCASSLGGAFLTDTQYFGPGTRLTVL.

The count of this clone is one. This sequence joins TRBV6-5 and TRBJ1-1; D is uncertain. Germline V CDR1 and CDR2: MNHEY, SVGAGI. Trimming shortened V by 2 bases and J by 4 bases, and 11 bases separated the two germline ends. The CDR3 is made up of 14 amino acids. The CDR3 DNA reads TGTGCCAGCAGTTACAGCTATAGAACCACTGAAGCTTTCTTT. Its protein is CASSYSYRTTEAFF.

The V call is TRBV7-9, the J call TRBJ1-6; TRBD1 is a possible D gene (5 bases). Trimming left V 2 bases short and J 7 bases short, with 12 bases between. Per germline, CDR1 SEHNR and CDR2 FQNEAQ (reference sequence). The length of the CDR3 is 15 residues. The CDR3 region has the DNA TGTGCCAGCAGCTTAAGACAGAACCTCAATTCACCCCTCCACTTT. Amino acid sequence: CASSLRQNLNSPLHF. The entire variable domain, with the rest obtained from reference TRBV7-9 and TRBJ1-6, is as follows: DTGVSQNPRHKITKRGQNVTFRCDPISEHNRLYWYRQTLGQGPEFLTYFQNEAQLEKSRLLSDRFSAERPKGSFSTLEIQRTEQGDSAMYLCASSLRQNLNSPLHFGNGTRLTVT.

The chain recombines TRBV27 with TRBJ2-7; D is ambiguous. Germline CDR1 is MNHEY and CDR2 is SMNVEV (reference sequence). This CDR3 is built from 11 residues. V was shortened by 7 bases and J by 4 bases, with 8 bases between the two germline ends. CDR3 residues: CASTWQYEQYF. The CDR3 DNA sequence: TGTGCCAGCACTTGGCAGTACGAGCAGTACTTC.